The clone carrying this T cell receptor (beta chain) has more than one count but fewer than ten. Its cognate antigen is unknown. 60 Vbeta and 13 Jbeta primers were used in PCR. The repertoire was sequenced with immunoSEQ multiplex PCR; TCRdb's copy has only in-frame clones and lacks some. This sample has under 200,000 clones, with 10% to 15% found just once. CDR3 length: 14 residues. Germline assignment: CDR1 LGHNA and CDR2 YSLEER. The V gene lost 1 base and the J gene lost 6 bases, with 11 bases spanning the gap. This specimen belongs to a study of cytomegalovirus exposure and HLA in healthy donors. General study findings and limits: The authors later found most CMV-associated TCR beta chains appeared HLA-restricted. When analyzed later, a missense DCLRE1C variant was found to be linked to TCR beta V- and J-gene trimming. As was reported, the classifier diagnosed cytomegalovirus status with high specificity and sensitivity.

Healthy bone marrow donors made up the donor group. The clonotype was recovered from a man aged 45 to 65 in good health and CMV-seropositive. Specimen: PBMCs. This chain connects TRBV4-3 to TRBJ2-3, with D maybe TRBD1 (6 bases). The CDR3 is CASSQGVTGDTQYF. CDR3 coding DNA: TGCGCCAGCAGCCAAGGGGTAACAGGGGATACGCAGTATTTT.